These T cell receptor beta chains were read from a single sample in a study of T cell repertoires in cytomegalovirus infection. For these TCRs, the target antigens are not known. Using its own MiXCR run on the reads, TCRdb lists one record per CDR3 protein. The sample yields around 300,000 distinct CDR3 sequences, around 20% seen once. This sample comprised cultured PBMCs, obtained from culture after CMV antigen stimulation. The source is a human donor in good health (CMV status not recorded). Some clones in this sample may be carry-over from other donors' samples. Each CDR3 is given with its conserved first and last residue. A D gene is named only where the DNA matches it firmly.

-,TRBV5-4,CASSLGPFRETQYF
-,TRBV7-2,CASSLVSGTYNEQFF
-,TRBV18,CASSPDSGTTSNYGYTF
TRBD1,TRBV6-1,CASSEGGWGNQPQHF
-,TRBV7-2,CAPRPLGRFTDTQYF
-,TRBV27,CASSLWGGPGNTIYF
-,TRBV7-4,CASSLGQVRETQYF
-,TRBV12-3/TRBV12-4,CASSDPDRNTEAFF
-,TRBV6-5,CASSYSVRGGEENTIYF
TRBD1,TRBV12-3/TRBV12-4,CASSLGMGQSQETQHF
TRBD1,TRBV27,CASSFAGPNRGMTGYTF
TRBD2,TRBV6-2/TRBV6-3,CASKAGVTDTQYF
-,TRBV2,CASSRTEMNTEAFF
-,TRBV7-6,CASSSRTEETQYF
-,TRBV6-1,CASSYTSLDQQFF
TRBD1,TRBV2,CASSDSRDRAHEQFF
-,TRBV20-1,CSARDLTFSGNTIYF
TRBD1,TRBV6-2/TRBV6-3,CASSQGQGETF
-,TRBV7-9,CASSPVGTATIYGYTF
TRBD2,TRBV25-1,CASSEWGGETQYF
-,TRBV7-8,CASSNGTRAKNIQYF
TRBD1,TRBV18,CASSPSAGGKEGYTF
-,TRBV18,CASSPNGYYGYTF
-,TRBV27,CASSPTVAYEQYF
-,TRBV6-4,CASSKDGLSTDTQYF
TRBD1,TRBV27,CASSLGTGGLTSEQYF
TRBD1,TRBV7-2,CASSASTGNYGYTF
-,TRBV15,CATSRVPGSNQPQHF
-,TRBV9,CASSVSGHSTDTQYF
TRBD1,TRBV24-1,CATSDLDRGRETQYF
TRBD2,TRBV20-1,CSVRTSRTFNEQFF
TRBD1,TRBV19,CASNGWTGGNEQFF
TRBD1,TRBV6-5,CASTATGGPTEAFF
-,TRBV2,CASSSQDFSNQPQHF
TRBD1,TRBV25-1,CASSEGPGGKADTQYF
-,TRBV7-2,CASSFNQAGAGNEQYF
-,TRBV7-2,CASSPLRGEKLFF
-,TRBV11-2,CASSPSPGDTQYF
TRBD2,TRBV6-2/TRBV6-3,CASRGLAGGPYSDEQFF
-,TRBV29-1,CSVEGGTGELFF
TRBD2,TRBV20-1,CSAPPGLAGKETQYF
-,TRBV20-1,CSARGGRGIYNEQFF
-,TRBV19,CASSPRQDYYGYTF
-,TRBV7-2,CASSLNAASSYNEQFF
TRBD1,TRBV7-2,CASIGDRGRLAAGETQYF
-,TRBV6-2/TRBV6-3,CASKKGAMQGSYNEQFF
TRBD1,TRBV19,CASSRYRDRGGEGRYTF
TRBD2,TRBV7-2,CASSPTSGYSSYNEQFF
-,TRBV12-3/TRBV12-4,CASSGRDKQFF
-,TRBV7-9,CASSLDVGEPSYGDEQFF
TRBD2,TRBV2,CASSGTSGGPGDTQYF
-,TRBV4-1,CASSQFSGSSGNTIYF
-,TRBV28,CASSLRPGSYEQYF
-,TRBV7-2,CASSLYTGLNSPLHF
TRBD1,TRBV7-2,CASSWTGTGGYEQFF